This T cell receptor beta chain was identified in a study of T cell repertoires in cytomegalovirus infection. This clonotype came up a few times. Its antigen is unknown. The CDR3 has 15 amino acids. CDR1 is KGHDR, CDR2 SFDVKD, per germline. J lost 7 bases, V lost 5 bases, and 11 bases had no gene match. MiXCR was run by TCRdb on the reads, yielding one entry per CDR3 protein. Found here are about half a million distinct CDR3 sequences, around 35% of them singletons; the top ten hold 15% to 20%. General observations from the study: CMV-specific HLA-C-restricted TCR beta clonotypes dominated the ex vivo response.

The source was cultured PBMCs, collected from culture after CMV antigen stimulation. This chain uses TRBV24-1 with TRBJ2-7, with 9 bases matching TRBD1. The TCR originated in a human donor in good health (CMV status not recorded). Some clones in this sample may be carry-over from other donors' samples. The CDR3 spells CATSGKDRGRWEQYV. DNA for the CDR3: TGTGCCACCAGTGGTAAGGACAGGGGAAGATGGGAGCAGTACGTC.